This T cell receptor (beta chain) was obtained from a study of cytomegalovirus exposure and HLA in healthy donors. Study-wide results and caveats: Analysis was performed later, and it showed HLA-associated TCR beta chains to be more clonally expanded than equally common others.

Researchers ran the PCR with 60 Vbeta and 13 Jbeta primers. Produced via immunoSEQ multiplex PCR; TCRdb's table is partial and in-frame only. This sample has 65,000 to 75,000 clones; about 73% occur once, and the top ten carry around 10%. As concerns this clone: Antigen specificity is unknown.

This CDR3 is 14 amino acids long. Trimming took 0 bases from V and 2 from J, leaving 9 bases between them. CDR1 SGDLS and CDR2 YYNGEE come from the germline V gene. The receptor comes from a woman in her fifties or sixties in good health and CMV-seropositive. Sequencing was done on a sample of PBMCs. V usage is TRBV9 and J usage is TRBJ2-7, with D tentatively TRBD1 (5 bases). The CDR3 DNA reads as TGTGCCAGCAGCGTAGGGGGCCTAACCTACGAGCAGTACTTC. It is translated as CASSVGGLTYEQYF. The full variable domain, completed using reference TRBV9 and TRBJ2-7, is DSGVTQTPKHLITATGQRVTLRCSPRSGDLSVYWYQQSLDQGLQFLIQYYNGEERAKGNILERFSAQQFPDLHSELNLSSLELGDSALYFCASSVGGLTYEQYFGPGTRLTVT.